This T cell receptor (beta chain) emerged from a study of T cell responses to AZD1222 COVID-19 vaccine. Some clones are missing from TCRdb's copy, which holds only in-frame ones; the method was immunoSEQ multiplex PCR. The sample carries about 94,000 clones, around 89% recorded once. CDR3 size: 17 residues. Germline assignment: CDR1 SGHTS and CDR2 YDEGEE. V lost 0 bases and J lost 7, with 20 bases in between. This clone was counted a single time. This chain links TRBV5-8 with TRBJ1-5; a weak D match, TRBD1 (6 bases). The sequences come from peripheral blood, collected on day 0 of AZD1222 vaccination. This TCR came from an adult in good health. CDR3 amino acids: CASSLGQVPSGRQPQHF. Here the CDR3 DNA reads TGTGCCAGCAGCTTGGGACAGGTGCCTTCGGGGCGGCAGCCCCAGCATTTT. The full variable domain, its missing parts supplied by reference TRBV5-8 and TRBJ1-5, is EAGVTQSPTHLIKTRGQQATLRCSPISGHTSVYWYQQALGLGLQFLLWYDEGEERNRGNFPPRFSGRQFPNYSSELNVNALELEDSALYLCASSLGQVPSGRQPQHFGDGTRLSIL.